The rows below give T cell receptor beta chains drawn from one sample of a study of blood T cell repertoires in COVID-19. Clones were sequenced by immunoSEQ multiplex PCR, and TCRdb holds only the in-frame ones, with some missing. The sample records roughly 40,000 clones, 75% to 90% being singletons. The sample consisted of peripheral blood. All receptors come from a human donor in a cohort sampled during active COVID-19. Each CDR3 is given with its conserved first and last residue. Each record gives: CDR3 DNA, CDR3 protein, CDR3 length, clone size, D gene, V gene, J gene. The D gene is left open where the match is weak. The size of a clone is reported for some rows only, either as once, few or many, or as a class for expanded clones.

CDR3nt: TGTGCCATCAGTGAGGCACCCGGGGAGGGGGGTGAGCAGTTCTTC
CDR3aa: CAISEAPGEGGEQFF
len: 15
abundance: .
d_gene: .
v_gene: TRBV10-3
j_gene: TRBJ2-1

CDR3nt: TGTGCCAGCTCATCCCAAGGGAGCGCCACCTACGAGCAGTACTTC
CDR3aa: CASSSQGSATYEQYF
len: 15
abundance: .
d_gene: .
v_gene: TRBV18
j_gene: TRBJ2-7

CDR3nt: TGCGCCAGCAGCTTGGACGTCAGGGGGTCCTCCGAGCAGTACTTC
CDR3aa: CASSLDVRGSSEQYF
len: 15
abundance: .
d_gene: TRBD1
v_gene: TRBV5-1
j_gene: TRBJ2-7

CDR3nt: TGTGCCAGCAGCTTGACCTCGACAGTCTCCTACGAGCAGTACTTC
CDR3aa: CASSLTSTVSYEQYF
len: 15
abundance: .
d_gene: .
v_gene: TRBV7-2
j_gene: TRBJ2-7

CDR3nt: TGTGCCTGGAGTGTATTGAGCGGTGGAGAGACCCAGTACTTC
CDR3aa: CAWSVLSGGETQYF
len: 14
abundance: .
d_gene: .
v_gene: TRBV30
j_gene: TRBJ2-5

CDR3nt: TGTGCCAGCAGCTCGGGACTAGCGGGGGAGTACGAGCAGTACTTC
CDR3aa: CASSSGLAGEYEQYF
len: 15
abundance: .
d_gene: TRBD2
v_gene: TRBV7-7
j_gene: TRBJ2-7

CDR3nt: TGTGCCAGCTCCACCGCAGCCTACGAGCAGTACTTC
CDR3aa: CASSTAAYEQYF
len: 12
abundance: .
d_gene: .
v_gene: TRBV18
j_gene: TRBJ2-7

CDR3nt: TGTGCCAGCTCACCAGGTAGCGGGGAGACCCAGTACTTC
CDR3aa: CASSPGSGETQYF
len: 13
abundance: .
d_gene: TRBD2
v_gene: TRBV18
j_gene: TRBJ2-5

CDR3nt: TGTGCCAGCAGTTACCAGACAGGGTCTGAAGCTTTCTTT
CDR3aa: CASSYQTGSEAFF
len: 13
abundance: .
d_gene: TRBD1
v_gene: TRBV6-5
j_gene: TRBJ1-1

CDR3nt: TGTGCCAGCAGTTACGACGGGGGGACGGCAAACACCGGGGAGCTGTTTTTT
CDR3aa: CASSYDGGTANTGELFF
len: 17
abundance: .
d_gene: TRBD2
v_gene: TRBV6-2/TRBV6-3
j_gene: TRBJ2-2

CDR3nt: TGTGCCAGCAGCGCACTACAGGGGCGGAACACTGAAGCTTTCTTT
CDR3aa: CASSALQGRNTEAFF
len: 15
abundance: .
d_gene: TRBD1
v_gene: TRBV5-6
j_gene: TRBJ1-1

CDR3nt: TGTGCCAGCAGCACCGGGGGGGTCGGCGAGCAGTACTTC
CDR3aa: CASSTGGVGEQYF
len: 13
abundance: .
d_gene: TRBD2
v_gene: TRBV27
j_gene: TRBJ2-7

CDR3nt: TGTGCCAGTAGTATGGGAACTAGCGGGGCGTTCTACGAGCAGTACTTC
CDR3aa: CASSMGTSGAFYEQYF
len: 16
abundance: .
d_gene: TRBD2
v_gene: TRBV19
j_gene: TRBJ2-7

CDR3nt: TGCGCCAGCAGTCAATCGAGGACAGAAGAGACCCAGTACTTC
CDR3aa: CASSQSRTEETQYF
len: 14
abundance: .
d_gene: .
v_gene: TRBV23-1
j_gene: TRBJ2-5

CDR3nt: TGTGCCAGCAGCTTAGTAGGGGCAGGTTCGCTACCAAGAGAAAAACTGTTTTTT
CDR3aa: CASSLVGAGSLPREKLFF
len: 18
abundance: .
d_gene: .
v_gene: TRBV7-2
j_gene: TRBJ1-4

CDR3nt: TGCGCCAGCAGCCAAGATCGGGTTCCCGGCGCGCAGTATTTT
CDR3aa: CASSQDRVPGAQYF
len: 14
abundance: .
d_gene: .
v_gene: TRBV4-1
j_gene: TRBJ2-3

CDR3nt: TGTGCCAGCAGTCCCGGGACTAGTGATCAGAATGAGCAGTTCTTC
CDR3aa: CASSPGTSDQNEQFF
len: 15
abundance: .
d_gene: TRBD2
v_gene: TRBV27
j_gene: TRBJ2-1

CDR3nt: TGTGCCAGCAGTACCGGGACAGGGGGCAATCAGCCCCAGCATTTT
CDR3aa: CASSTGTGGNQPQHF
len: 15
abundance: once
d_gene: TRBD1
v_gene: TRBV27
j_gene: TRBJ1-5

CDR3nt: TGTGCCATCAGTGCGACAATAAATGGACAGGGGAATCAGCCCCAGCATTTT
CDR3aa: CAISATINGQGNQPQHF
len: 17
abundance: .
d_gene: TRBD1
v_gene: TRBV10-3
j_gene: TRBJ1-5

CDR3nt: TGTGCCAGCAGATCCGGGAGCATCGAAAACATTCAGTACTTC
CDR3aa: CASRSGSIENIQYF
len: 14
abundance: once
d_gene: .
v_gene: TRBV6-5
j_gene: TRBJ2-4

CDR3nt: TGTGCCAGCAGCTCGACTAGTCCAGCGGAGACCCAGTACTTC
CDR3aa: CASSSTSPAETQYF
len: 14
abundance: .
d_gene: .
v_gene: TRBV7-9
j_gene: TRBJ2-5